This entry features one T cell receptor beta chain sequence. The data belong to a study of long-term antiretroviral therapy in people with HIV. Per germline, CDR1 KGHSH and CDR2 LQKENI. With 0 bases removed from V and 5 bases from J, the gap between germline ends came to 16 bases. This CDR3 region has 16 residues. The assay used was immunoSEQ (version v3.0), run at survey level. The method was immunoSEQ multiplex PCR; TCRdb's version includes in-frame clones alone and lacks a portion of them. This sample has about 22,000 clones, with just over 85% found just once. Material: unsorted PBMCs, obtained 1.8 years before starting antiretroviral therapy. This clonotype originated in a woman in her 30s with HIV. This chain joins TRBV18 and TRBJ2-5, with D perhaps matching TRBD1 or TRBD2 (6 bases each). The CDR3: CASSPPLNGGPETQYF. CDR3 coding DNA: TGTGCCAGCTCACCACCCTTAAATGGGGGGCCGGAGACCCAGTACTTC.